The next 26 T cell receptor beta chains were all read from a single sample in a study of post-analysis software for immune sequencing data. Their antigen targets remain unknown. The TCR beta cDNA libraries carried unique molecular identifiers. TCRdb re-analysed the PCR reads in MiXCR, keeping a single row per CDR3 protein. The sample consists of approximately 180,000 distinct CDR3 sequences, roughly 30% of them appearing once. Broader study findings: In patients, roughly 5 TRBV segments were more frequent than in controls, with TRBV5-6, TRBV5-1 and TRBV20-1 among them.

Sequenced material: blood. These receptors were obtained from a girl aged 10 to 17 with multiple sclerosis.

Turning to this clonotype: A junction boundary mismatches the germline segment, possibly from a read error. CDR3 DNA: TGTGCCAGCAGGGAAGCTAGCACAGATACGCAGTATTTT. This translates into CASREASTDTQYF. J is TRBJ2-3 and V is TRBV6-1; no reliable D call. This CDR3 is 13 amino acids long. Per the germline V gene, CDR1 is MNHNS and CDR2 is SASEGT.

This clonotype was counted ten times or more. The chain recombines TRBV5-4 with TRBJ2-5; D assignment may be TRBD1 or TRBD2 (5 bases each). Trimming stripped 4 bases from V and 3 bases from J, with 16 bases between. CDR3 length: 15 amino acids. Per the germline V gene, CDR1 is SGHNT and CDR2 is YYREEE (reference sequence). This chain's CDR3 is CASSLRRGEKETQYF. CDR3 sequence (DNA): TGTGCCAGCAGCCTCAGGAGAGGGGAGAAAGAGACCCAGTACTTC. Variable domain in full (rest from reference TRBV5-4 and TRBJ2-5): ETGVTQSPTHLIKTRGQQVTLRCSSQSGHNTVSWYQQALGQGPQFIFQYYREEENGRGNFPPRFSGLQFPNYSSELNVNALELDDSALYLCASSLRRGEKETQYFGPGTRLLVL.

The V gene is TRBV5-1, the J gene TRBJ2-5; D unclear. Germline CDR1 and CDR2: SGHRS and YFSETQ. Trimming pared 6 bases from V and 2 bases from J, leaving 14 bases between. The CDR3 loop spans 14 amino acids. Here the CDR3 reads CASNLSQLQETQYF. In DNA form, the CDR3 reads TGCGCCAGCAACCTTTCACAGTTACAAGAGACCCAGTACTTC.

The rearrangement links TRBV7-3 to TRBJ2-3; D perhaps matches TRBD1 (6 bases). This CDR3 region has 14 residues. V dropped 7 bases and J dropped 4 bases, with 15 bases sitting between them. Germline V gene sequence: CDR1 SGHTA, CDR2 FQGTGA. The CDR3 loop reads CASKDSQASDTQYF. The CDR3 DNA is TGTGCCAGCAAGGACAGCCAAGCGTCAGATACGCAGTATTTT.

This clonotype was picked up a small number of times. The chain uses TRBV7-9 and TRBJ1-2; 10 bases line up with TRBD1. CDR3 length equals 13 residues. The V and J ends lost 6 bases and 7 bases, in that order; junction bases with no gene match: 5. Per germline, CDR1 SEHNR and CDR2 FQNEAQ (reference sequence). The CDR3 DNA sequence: TGTGCCAGCAGGGGGGACAGGGGAGGTGGCTACACCTTC. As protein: CASRGDRGGGYTF.

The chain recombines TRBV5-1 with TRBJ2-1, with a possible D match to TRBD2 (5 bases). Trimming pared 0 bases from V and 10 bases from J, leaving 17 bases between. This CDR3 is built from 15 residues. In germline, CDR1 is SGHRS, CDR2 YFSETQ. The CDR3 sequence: CASSLELGILYEQFF. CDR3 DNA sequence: TGCGCCAGCAGCTTGGAACTAGGTATCCTCTACGAGCAGTTCTTC.

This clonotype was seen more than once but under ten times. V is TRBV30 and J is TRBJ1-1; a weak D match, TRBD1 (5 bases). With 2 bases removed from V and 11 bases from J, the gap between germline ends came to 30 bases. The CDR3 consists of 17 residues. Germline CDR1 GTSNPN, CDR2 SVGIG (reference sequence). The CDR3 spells CAWSINPTGDRHPRAFF. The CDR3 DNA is TGTGCCTGGAGTATCAATCCCACCGGCGACAGACACCCAAGGGCTTTCTTT.

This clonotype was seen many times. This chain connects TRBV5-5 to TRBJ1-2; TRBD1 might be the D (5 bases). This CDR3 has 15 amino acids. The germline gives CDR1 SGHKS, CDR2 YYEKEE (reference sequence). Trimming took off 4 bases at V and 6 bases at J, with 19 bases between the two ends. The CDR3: CASSTSGPQGNGYTF. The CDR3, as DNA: TGTGCCAGCAGCACCTCGGGACCCCAAGGGAATGGCTACACCTTC.

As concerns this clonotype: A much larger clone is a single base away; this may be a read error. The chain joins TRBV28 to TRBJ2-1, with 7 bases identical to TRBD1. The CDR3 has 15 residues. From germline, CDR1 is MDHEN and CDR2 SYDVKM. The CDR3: CVSSPLGGGYNEQFF. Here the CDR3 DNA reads TGTGTCAGCAGCCCGTTAGGGGGCGGCTACAATGAGCAGTTCTTC.

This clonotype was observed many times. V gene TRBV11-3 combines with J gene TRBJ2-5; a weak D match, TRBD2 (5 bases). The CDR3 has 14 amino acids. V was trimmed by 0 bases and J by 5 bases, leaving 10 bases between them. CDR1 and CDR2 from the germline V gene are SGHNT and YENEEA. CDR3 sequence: CASSLDGRGETQYF. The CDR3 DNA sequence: TGTGCCAGCAGCTTAGACGGTCGCGGGGAGACCCAGTACTTC.

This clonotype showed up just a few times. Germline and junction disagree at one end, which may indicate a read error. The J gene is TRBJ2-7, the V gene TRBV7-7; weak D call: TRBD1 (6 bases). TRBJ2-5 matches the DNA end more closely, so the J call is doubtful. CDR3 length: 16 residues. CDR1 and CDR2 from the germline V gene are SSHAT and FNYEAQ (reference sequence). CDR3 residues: CASSLGGASGTETQYF. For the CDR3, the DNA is TGTGCTAGCAGCTTAGGGGGAGCCTCGGGGACGGAGACCCAGTACTTC.

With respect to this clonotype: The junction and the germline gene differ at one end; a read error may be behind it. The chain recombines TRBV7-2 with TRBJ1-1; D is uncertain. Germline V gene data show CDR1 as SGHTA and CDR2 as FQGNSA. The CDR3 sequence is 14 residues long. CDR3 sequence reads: CAGSLVGRNTEAFF. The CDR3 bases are TGTGCCGGCAGCTTAGTGGGGAGAAACACTGAAGCTTTCTTT.

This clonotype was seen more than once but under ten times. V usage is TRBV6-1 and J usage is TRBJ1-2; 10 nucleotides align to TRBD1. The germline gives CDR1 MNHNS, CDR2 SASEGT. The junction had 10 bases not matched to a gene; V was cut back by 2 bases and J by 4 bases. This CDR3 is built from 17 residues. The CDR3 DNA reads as TGTGCCAGCAGTGAAATCCCGACAGGGGGCGAAGGCTATGGCTACACCTTC. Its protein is CASSEIPTGGEGYGYTF.

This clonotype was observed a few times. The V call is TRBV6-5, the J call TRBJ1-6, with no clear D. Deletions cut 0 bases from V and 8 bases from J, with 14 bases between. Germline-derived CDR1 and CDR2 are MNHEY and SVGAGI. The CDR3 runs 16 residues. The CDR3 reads CASSYSSGYGDSPLHF. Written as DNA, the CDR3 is TGTGCCAGCAGTTACTCGTCAGGCTACGGGGATTCACCCCTCCACTTT.

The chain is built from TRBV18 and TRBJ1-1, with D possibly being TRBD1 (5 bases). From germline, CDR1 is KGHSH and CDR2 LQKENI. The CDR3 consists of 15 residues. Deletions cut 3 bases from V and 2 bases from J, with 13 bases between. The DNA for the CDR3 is TGTGCCAGCTCACCCTCGGCAGGGCAAAACACTGAAGCTTTCTTT. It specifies CASSPSAGQNTEAFF.

The CDR3 loop is CASSPGGASDTQYF. The CDR3 region has the DNA TGTGCCAGCAGTCCGGGGGGCGCCTCAGATACGCAGTATTTT. The chain is built from TRBV28 and TRBJ2-3; D may be TRBD2 (7 bases). Germline V gene lookup returns CDR1 MDHEN and CDR2 SYDVKM. V lost 5 bases and J 4 bases, leaving 13 bases between the germline ends. This CDR3 has 14 residues. The full variable domain, with the rest looked up from reference TRBV28 and TRBJ2-3, is DVKVTQSSRYLVKRTGEKVFLECVQDMDHENMFWYRQDPGLGLRLIYFSYDVKMKEKGDIPEGYSVSREKKERFSLILESASTNQTSMYLCASSPGGASDTQYFGPGTRLTVL.

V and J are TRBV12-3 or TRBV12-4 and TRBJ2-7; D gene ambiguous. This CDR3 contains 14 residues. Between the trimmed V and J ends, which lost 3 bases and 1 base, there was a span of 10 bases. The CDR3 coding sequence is TGTGCCAGCAGTTTGGACCCACAGTCCTACGAGCAGTACTTC. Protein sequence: CASSLDPQSYEQYF.

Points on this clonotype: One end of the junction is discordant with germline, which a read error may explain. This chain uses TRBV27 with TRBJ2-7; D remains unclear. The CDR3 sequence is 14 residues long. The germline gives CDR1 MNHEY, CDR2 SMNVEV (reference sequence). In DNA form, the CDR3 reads TGTGCCGGCAGTCTAGGACCTCGGTCCTACGAGCAGTACTTC. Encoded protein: CAGSLGPRSYEQYF.

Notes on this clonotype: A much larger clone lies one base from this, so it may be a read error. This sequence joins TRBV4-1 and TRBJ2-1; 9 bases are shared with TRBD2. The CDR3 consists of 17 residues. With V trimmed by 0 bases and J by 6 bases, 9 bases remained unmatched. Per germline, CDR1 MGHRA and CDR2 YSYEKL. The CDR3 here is CASSQEEGSGRCNEQFF. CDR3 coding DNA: TGCGCCAGCAGCCAAGAGGAGGGTAGCGGGAGATGCAATGAGCAGTTCTTC.

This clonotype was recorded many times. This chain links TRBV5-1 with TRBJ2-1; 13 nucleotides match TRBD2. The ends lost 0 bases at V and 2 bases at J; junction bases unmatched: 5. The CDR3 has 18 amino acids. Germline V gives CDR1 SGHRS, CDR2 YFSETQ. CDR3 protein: CASSLGTSGRQPYNEQFF. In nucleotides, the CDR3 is TGCGCCAGCAGCTTGGGGACTAGCGGGAGACAGCCCTACAATGAGCAGTTCTTC.

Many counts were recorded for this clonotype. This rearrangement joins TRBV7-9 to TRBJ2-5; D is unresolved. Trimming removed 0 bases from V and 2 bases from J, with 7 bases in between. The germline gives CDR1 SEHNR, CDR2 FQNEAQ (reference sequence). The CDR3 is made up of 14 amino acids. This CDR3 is CASSLATIQETQYF. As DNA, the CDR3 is TGTGCCAGCAGCTTAGCTACGATACAAGAGACCCAGTACTTC.

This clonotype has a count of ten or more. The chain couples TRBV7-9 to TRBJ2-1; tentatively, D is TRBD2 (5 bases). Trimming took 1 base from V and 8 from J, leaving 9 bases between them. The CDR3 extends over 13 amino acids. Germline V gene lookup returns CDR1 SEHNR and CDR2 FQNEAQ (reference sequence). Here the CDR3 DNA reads TGTGCCAGCAGCTTAGGGACTGCGGATGAGCAGTTCTTC. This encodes CASSLGTADEQFF.

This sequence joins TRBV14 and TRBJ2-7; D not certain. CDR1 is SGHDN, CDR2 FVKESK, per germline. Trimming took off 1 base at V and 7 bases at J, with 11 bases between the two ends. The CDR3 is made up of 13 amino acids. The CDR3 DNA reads TGTGCCAGCAGCCAAGCCCCCGCCAGGGAGCAGTACTTC. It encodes CASSQAPAREQYF. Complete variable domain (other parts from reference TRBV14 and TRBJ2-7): EAGVTQFPSHSVIEKGQTVTLRCDPISGHDNLYWYRRVMGKEIKFLLHFVKESKQDESGMPNNRFLAERTGGTYSTLKVQPAELEDSGVYFCASSQAPAREQYFGPGTRLTVT.

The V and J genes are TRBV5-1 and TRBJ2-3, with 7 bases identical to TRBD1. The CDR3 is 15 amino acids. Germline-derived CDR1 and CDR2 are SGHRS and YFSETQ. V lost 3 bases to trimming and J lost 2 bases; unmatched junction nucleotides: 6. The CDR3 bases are TGCGCCAGCAGCTCCGCCACAGGGGCCACAGATACGCAGTATTTT. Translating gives CASSSATGATDTQYF.

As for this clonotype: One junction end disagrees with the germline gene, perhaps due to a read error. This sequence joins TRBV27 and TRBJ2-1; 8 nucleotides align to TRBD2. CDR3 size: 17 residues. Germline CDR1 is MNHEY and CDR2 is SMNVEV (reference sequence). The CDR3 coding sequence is TGTGCCTGCAGTTCCCTAGCCCCAGCGGGGGACTCCAATGAGCAGTTCTTC. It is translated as CACSSLAPAGDSNEQFF.

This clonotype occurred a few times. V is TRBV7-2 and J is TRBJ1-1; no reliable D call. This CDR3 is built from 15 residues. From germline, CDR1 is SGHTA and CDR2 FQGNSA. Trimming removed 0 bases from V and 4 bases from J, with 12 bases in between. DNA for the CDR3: TGTGCCAGCAGCTTAGCCCAGGCGTCGGGCACTGAAGCTTTCTTT. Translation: CASSLAQASGTEAFF.